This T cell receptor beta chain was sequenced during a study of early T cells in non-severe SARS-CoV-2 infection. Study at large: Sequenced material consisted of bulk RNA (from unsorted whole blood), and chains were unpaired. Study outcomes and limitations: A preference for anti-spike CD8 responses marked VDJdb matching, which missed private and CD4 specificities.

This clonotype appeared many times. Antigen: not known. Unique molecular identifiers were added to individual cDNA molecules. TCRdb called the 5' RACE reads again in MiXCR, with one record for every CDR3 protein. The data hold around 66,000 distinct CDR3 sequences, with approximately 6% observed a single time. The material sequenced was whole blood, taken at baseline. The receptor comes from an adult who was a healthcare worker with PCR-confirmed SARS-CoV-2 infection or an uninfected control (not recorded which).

CDR3: CASNRDGGELFF. The CDR3 nucleotides read TGCGCCAGCAACAGGGATGGCGGGGAGCTGTTTTTT. The chain has TRBV10-1 and TRBJ2-2; D is possibly TRBD1 (6 bases). Trimming took 7 bases from V and 7 from J, leaving 10 bases between them. Germline V gene data show CDR1 as WNHNN and CDR2 as SYGVQD (reference sequence). This CDR3 contains 12 residues.